This entry is about one TCR beta chain. Its target is not known. The data are from a study of CXCR3-negative and CXCR3-positive naive CD8 T cells. CD45RO-CCR7+CD27+CD95- defined naive CD8+ T cells. The study, taken as a whole, reports: Researchers report that CXCR3-positive naive cells carry more hydrophobic TRB CDR3s than CXCR3-negative naive cells.

The germline V gene encodes CDR1 MNHEY and CDR2 SVGAGI. CDR3 size: 14 residues. Carrying UMI labels, the TRB cDNA libraries were prepared through 5' RACE. Reprocessing the 5' RACE reads, TCRdb reports a single entry for every CDR3 protein and omits DNA. This sample's clone table lists roughly 7,000 distinct CDR3 sequences. The chain employs TRBV6-5 and TRBJ2-1; TCRdb proposes TRBD1, but this gene call is untestable without DNA. This receptor was identified in a human donor in good health. Some clones in this sample may be carry-over from other donors' samples. Sequenced input: naive CXCR3+ CD8+ T cells from blood. Subset: CD45RO-CCR7+CD27+CD95- naive CD8+ T cells expressing CXCR3 (TNR3+). CDR3 region: CASSYSGSRGEQFF.